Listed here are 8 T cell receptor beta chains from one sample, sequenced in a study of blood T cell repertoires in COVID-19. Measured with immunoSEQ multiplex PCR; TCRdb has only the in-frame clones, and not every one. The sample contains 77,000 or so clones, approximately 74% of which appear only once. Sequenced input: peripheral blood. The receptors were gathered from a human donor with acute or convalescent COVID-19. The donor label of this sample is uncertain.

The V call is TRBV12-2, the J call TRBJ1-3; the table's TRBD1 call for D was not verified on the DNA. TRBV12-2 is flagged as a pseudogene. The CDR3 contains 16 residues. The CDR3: CASRLGTGPSGNTIYF. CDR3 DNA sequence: TGTGCAAGTCGCTTAGGGACAGGGCCCTCTGGAAACACCATATATTTT.

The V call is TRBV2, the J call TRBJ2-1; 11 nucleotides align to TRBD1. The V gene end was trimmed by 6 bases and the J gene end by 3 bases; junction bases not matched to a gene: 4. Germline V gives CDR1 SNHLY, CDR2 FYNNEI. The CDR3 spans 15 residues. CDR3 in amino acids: CASRGTGGYYNEQFF. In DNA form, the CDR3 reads TGTGCCAGCAGGGGGACAGGGGGTTACTACAATGAGCAGTTCTTC.

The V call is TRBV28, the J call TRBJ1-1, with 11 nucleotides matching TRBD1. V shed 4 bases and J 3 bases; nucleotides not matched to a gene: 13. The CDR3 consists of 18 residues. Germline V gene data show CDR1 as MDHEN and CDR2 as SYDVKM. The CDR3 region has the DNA TGTGCCAGCAGTTCCGGACAGGGGGCGCCGTGGGGAGACACTGAAGCTTTCTTT. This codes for CASSSGQGAPWGDTEAFF. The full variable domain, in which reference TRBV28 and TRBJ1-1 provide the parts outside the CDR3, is DVKVTQSSRYLVKRTGEKVFLECVQDMDHENMFWYRQDPGLGLRLIYFSYDVKMKEKGDIPEGYSVSREKKERFSLILESASTNQTSMYLCASSSGQGAPWGDTEAFFGQGTRLTVV.

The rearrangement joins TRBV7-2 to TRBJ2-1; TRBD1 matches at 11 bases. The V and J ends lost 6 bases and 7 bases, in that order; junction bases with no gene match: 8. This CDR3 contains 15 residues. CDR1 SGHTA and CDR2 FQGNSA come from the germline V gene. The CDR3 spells CASSSGTGGPNEQFF. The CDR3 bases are TGTGCCAGCAGTTCCGGGACAGGGGGGCCTAATGAGCAGTTCTTC.

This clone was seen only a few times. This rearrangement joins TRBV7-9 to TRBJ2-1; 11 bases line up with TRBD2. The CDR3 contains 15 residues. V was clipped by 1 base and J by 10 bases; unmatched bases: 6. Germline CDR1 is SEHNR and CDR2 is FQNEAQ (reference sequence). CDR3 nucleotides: TGTGCCAGCAGCTTAGACACTAGCGGGAGTAACGAGCAGTTCTTC. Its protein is CASSLDTSGSNEQFF.

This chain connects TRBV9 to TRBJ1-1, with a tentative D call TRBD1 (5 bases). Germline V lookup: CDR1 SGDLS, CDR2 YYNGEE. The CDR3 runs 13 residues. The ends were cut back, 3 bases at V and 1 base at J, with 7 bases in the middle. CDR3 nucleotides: TGTGCCAGCAGCGAGCAGGGGAACACTGAAGCTTTCTTT. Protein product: CASSEQGNTEAFF. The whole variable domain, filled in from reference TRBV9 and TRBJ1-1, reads DSGVTQTPKHLITATGQRVTLRCSPRSGDLSVYWYQQSLDQGLQFLIQYYNGEERAKGNILERFSAQQFPDLHSELNLSSLELGDSALYFCASSEQGNTEAFFGQGTRLTVV.

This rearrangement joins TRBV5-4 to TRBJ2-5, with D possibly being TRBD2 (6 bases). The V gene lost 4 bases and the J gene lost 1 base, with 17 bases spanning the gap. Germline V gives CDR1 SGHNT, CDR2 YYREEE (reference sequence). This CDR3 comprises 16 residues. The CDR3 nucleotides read TGTGCCAGCAGCCCGGGAGTGGACGGAACCCAAGAGACCCAGTACTTC. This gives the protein CASSPGVDGTQETQYF.

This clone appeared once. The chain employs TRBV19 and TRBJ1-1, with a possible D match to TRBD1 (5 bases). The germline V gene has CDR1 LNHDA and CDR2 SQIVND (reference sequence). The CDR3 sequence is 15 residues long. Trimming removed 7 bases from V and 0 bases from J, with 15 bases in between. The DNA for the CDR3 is TGTGCCAGTACCACGAAGAAGGGGATGAACACTGAAGCTTTCTTT. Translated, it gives CASTTKKGMNTEAFF.